Listed here are 2 T cell receptor beta chains from one sample, sequenced in a study of lymphopenia after photon versus proton radiotherapy. TCRdb keeps only in-frame clones here, not all; method: immunoSEQ multiplex PCR. The sample holds 60,000 or so clones, approximately 84% seen once. The sequencing here drew on peripheral blood, taken from a patient treated with photon-based radiotherapy. These receptors were collected from a man aged 40-50 years with gastric cancer.

This chain links TRBV2 with TRBJ1-3, with D possibly being TRBD1 (6 bases). The germline gives CDR1 SNHLY, CDR2 FYNNEI. V was cut by 7 bases and J by 3 bases, with 10 bases left in between. The CDR3 contains 13 residues. CDR3 protein: CASKRGVGNTIYF. For the CDR3, the DNA is TGTGCCAGCAAGAGGGGGGTTGGAAACACCATATATTTT.

This clone is a singleton in its sample. The sample carries other DNA sequences with the same CDR3. The V and J genes are TRBV6-1 and TRBJ2-1; the D is unclear. Germline V gene lookup returns CDR1 MNHNS and CDR2 SASEGT. Trimming left V 0 bases short and J 8 bases short, with 5 bases between. The CDR3 extends over 12 amino acids. CDR3 bases: TGTGCCAGCAGTGAAGCGTTGGATGAGCAGTTCTTC. Residues: CASSEALDEQFF.